These 30 T cell receptor beta chains were sequenced from one sample in a study of blood T cell repertoires in COVID-19. Generated by immunoSEQ multiplex PCR, the TCRdb table keeps only in-frame clones and is missing some. This sample has 200,000 or so clones, with approximately 82% found just once. The specimen sequenced was peripheral blood. The receptor source for this set is a man aged 35 to 55 who had recovered from COVID-19.

This rearrangement joins TRBV10-1 to TRBJ2-1; 10 bases are shared with TRBD2. V was clipped by 3 bases and J by 4 bases; unmatched bases: 6. Germline V gene lookup returns CDR1 WNHNN and CDR2 SYGVQD (reference sequence). This CDR3 is built from 16 residues. CDR3 residues: CASSDLAGVSYNEQFF. CDR3 coding DNA: TGCGCCAGCAGTGATCTAGCGGGGGTCTCTTACAATGAGCAGTTCTTC.

The genes are TRBV4-1 and TRBJ2-1, with TRBD2 matching 9 bases. Germline V lookup: CDR1 MGHRA, CDR2 YSYEKL. V lost 0 bases, J lost 3 bases, and 9 bases stayed unmatched. This CDR3 spans 18 amino acids. The CDR3 spells CASSQDARGGGVYNEQFF. CDR3 nucleotide sequence: TGCGCCAGCAGCCAAGATGCGAGAGGCGGGGGGGTCTACAATGAGCAGTTCTTC.

This clone was recorded only once. The rearrangement links TRBV4-3 to TRBJ2-1; D gene uncertain. V was clipped by 4 bases and J by 5 bases, with 12 bases between them. The CDR3 sequence is 14 residues long. The germline gives CDR1 LGHNA, CDR2 YSLEER. CDR3 DNA sequence: TGCGCCAGCAGCCGTGAAGCGAACCACAATGAGCAGTTCTTC. Encoded protein: CASSREANHNEQFF.

J is TRBJ2-2 and V is TRBV5-1; 8 positions match TRBD1. The CDR3 is 17 residues long. J was trimmed by 4 bases and V by 1 base; bases with no gene match: 9. The germline V gene has CDR1 SGHRS and CDR2 YFSETQ. The CDR3 coding sequence is TGCGCCAGCAGCTTGCTGGACAGGGAAGGGCCCACCGGGGAGCTGTTTTTT. Protein sequence: CASSLLDREGPTGELFF.

This rearrangement joins TRBV27 to TRBJ2-1, with D perhaps matching TRBD2 (5 bases). CDR3 size: 14 residues. Trimming pared 4 bases from V and 5 bases from J, leaving 12 bases between. Germline CDR1 reads MNHEY; CDR2 reads SMNVEV (reference sequence). The CDR3, as DNA: TGTGCCAGCAGTTCCAGGAGGCGGAACAATGAGCAGTTCTTC. Protein: CASSSRRRNNEQFF.

CDR3 protein: CASSKGQGWDTEAFF. Written as DNA, the CDR3 is TGCGCCAGCAGCAAGGGACAGGGATGGGACACTGAAGCTTTCTTT. The chain uses TRBV5-1 and TRBJ1-1; 9 bases are a match to TRBD1. The V gene's germline CDR1 is SGHRS and CDR2 YFSETQ. The CDR3 has 15 amino acids. Losses at the gene ends were 4 bases for V and 3 bases for J; bases not matched to a gene: 7.

This clone came up once. The genes are TRBV6-2 or TRBV6-3 and TRBJ2-3; D is unclear. The ends were cut back, 5 bases at V and 1 base at J, with 13 bases in the middle. Germline assignment: CDR1 MNHEY and CDR2 SVGEGT. The CDR3 covers 15 residues. CDR3 DNA sequence: TGTGCCAGCAGTACCCCCCCAGGTGGCACAGATACGCAGTATTTT. Its translation: CASSTPPGGTDTQYF.

This chain links TRBV14 with TRBJ1-1, with a possible D match to TRBD1 (5 bases). CDR1 is SGHDN, CDR2 FVKESK, per germline. Deletions cut 4 bases from V and 1 base from J, with 10 bases between. There are 14 residues in the CDR3. The CDR3 nucleotides are TGTGCCAGCAGCCCCAGGGTCACGAACACTGAAGCTTTCTTT. Protein: CASSPRVTNTEAFF. The full variable domain, completed using reference TRBV14 and TRBJ1-1, is EAGVTQFPSHSVIEKGQTVTLRCDPISGHDNLYWYRRVMGKEIKFLLHFVKESKQDESGMPNNRFLAERTGGTYSTLKVQPAELEDSGVYFCASSPRVTNTEAFFGQGTRLTVV.

CDR3 residues: CAISGQGVYEQYF. The CDR3 region has the DNA TGTGCCATCAGTGGTCAAGGGGTCTACGAGCAGTACTTC. The chain employs TRBV10-3 and TRBJ2-7, with D perhaps TRBD1 (5 bases). Trimming removed 4 bases at V and 3 bases at J, with 10 bases between. CDR1 is ENHRY, CDR2 SYGVKD, per germline. CDR3 length equals 13 residues.

The CDR3 DNA reads TGTGCCATTCCGCTCCTGAGGGCCCGGACGTTTGGGGAGCTGTTTTTT. It encodes CAIPLLRARTFGELFF. The chain couples TRBV9 to TRBJ2-2, with a tentative D call TRBD2 (5 bases). The CDR3 contains 16 residues. Trimming cost V 9 bases and J 8 bases, with 26 bases left between them. Germline V lookup: CDR1 SGDLS, CDR2 YYNGEE.

The chain links TRBV28 to TRBJ1-2; the D is unclear. This CDR3 is built from 13 residues. The germline V gene has CDR1 MDHEN and CDR2 SYDVKM. Trimming cost V 3 bases and J 2 bases, with 7 bases left between them. CDR3 protein: CASSFPGNYGYTF. The CDR3 nucleotides read TGTGCCAGCAGTTTTCCGGGGAACTATGGCTACACCTTC.

The gene calls are TRBV4-3 and TRBJ2-7; TRBD1 aligns across 7 bases. Germline values: CDR1 LGHNA, CDR2 YSLEER. There are 15 residues in the CDR3. V lost 0 bases to trimming and J lost 4 bases; unmatched junction nucleotides: 6. CDR3 sequence reads: CASSQDRQGRYEQYF. DNA of the CDR3: TGCGCCAGCAGCCAAGACCGACAGGGAAGGTACGAGCAGTACTTC.

The chain uses TRBV27 and TRBJ2-7, with 7 bases fitting TRBD2. V lost 0 bases, J lost 7 bases, and 6 bases stayed unmatched. CDR1 is MNHEY, CDR2 SMNVEV, per germline (reference sequence). The CDR3 spans 14 residues. The CDR3 DNA reads as TGTGCCAGCAGTTTATCGGCTAGCGGTCTAGAGCAGTACTTC. This encodes CASSLSASGLEQYF.

This clone was detected only once. The chain combines TRBV3-1 (or the pseudogene TRBV3-2) with TRBJ1-1; the match to TRBD1 covers 7 bases. This CDR3 is 14 amino acids long. Trimming at V came to 2 bases and at J to 3 bases, leaving 3 bases not matched to a gene. Germline V lookup: CDR1 LGHDT, CDR2 YNNKEL (reference sequence). The CDR3 nucleotides read TGTGCCAGCAGCCAACGGGACAGTTACACTGAAGCTTTCTTT. This gives the protein CASSQRDSYTEAFF.

This sequence joins TRBV5-1 and TRBJ1-3; TRBD1 might be the D (6 bases). The ends were cut back, 4 bases at V and 2 bases at J, with 7 bases in the middle. CDR3 length: 13 amino acids. Germline V lookup: CDR1 SGHRS, CDR2 YFSETQ. CDR3 amino acids: CASSKGAGNTIYF. The DNA for the CDR3 is TGCGCCAGCAGCAAGGGGGCTGGAAACACCATATATTTT.

This CDR3 reads CASSVQTVYEQYF. Written as DNA, the CDR3 is TGTGCCAGCAGTGTGCAGACTGTCTACGAGCAGTACTTC. The genes are TRBV2 and TRBJ2-7; D is uncertain. The V gene's germline CDR1 is SNHLY and CDR2 FYNNEI. V was trimmed by 4 bases and J by 3 bases, leaving 10 bases between them. The CDR3 totals 13 residues.

The chain combines TRBV5-5 with TRBJ2-1; D gene unclear. The CDR3 spans 12 residues. Trimming stripped 4 bases from V and 7 bases from J, with 9 bases between. Per germline, CDR1 SGHKS and CDR2 YYEKEE (reference sequence). The chain's CDR3 is CASSQELNEQFF. CDR3 in DNA: TGTGCCAGCAGCCAAGAGCTTAATGAGCAGTTCTTC. The full variable domain, its missing parts supplied by reference TRBV5-5 and TRBJ2-1, is DAGVTQSPTHLIKTRGQQVTLRCSPISGHKSVSWYQQVLGQGPQFIFQYYEKEERGRGNFPDRFSARQFPNYSSELNVNALLLGDSALYLCASSQELNEQFFGPGTRLTVL.

The chain employs TRBV18 and TRBJ2-3, with a weak D call TRBD1 (5 bases). The CDR3 length is 16 residues. CDR1 is KGHSH and CDR2 is LQKENI in the germline V gene. The V and J ends lost 2 bases and 0 bases respectively, with 12 bases between them. CDR3 nucleotides: TGTGCCAGCTCACCATTTACGCAGGGAAGCACAGATACGCAGTATTTT. Translating it yields CASSPFTQGSTDTQYF. The entire variable domain, with the rest obtained from reference TRBV18 and TRBJ2-3, is as follows: NAGVMQNPRHLVRRRGQEARLRCSPMKGHSHVYWYRQLPEEGLKFMVYLQKENIIDESGMPKERFSAEFPKEGPSILRIQQVVRGDSAAYFCASSPFTQGSTDTQYFGPGTRLTVL.

The rearrangement joins TRBV6-5 to TRBJ2-7; perhaps TRBD2 as D (6 bases). The germline V gene has CDR1 MNHEY and CDR2 SVGAGI. This CDR3 has 13 amino acids. Trimming shortened V by 6 bases and J by 2 bases, and 11 bases separated the two germline ends. The CDR3 reads CASRLALPYEQYF. The CDR3 DNA follows: TGTGCCAGCAGGCTAGCGTTACCCTACGAGCAGTACTTC.

The chain recombines TRBV29-1 with TRBJ2-1, with D uncertain. Germline V gene sequence: CDR1 SQVTM, CDR2 ANQGSEA. Deletions cut 4 bases from V and 8 bases from J, with 12 bases between. The CDR3 runs to 12 residues. CDR3 loop: CSVGASLHEQFF. In DNA, the CDR3 is TGCAGCGTTGGAGCTAGTTTACATGAGCAGTTCTTC.

The V and J genes are TRBV13 and TRBJ2-5; D not certain. The length of the CDR3 is 15 residues. In germline, CDR1 is PRHDT, CDR2 FYEKMQ (reference sequence). Trimming left V 4 bases short and J 9 bases short, with 21 bases between. The CDR3 sequence is CASSSRKSEIVAQYF. In DNA form, the CDR3 reads TGTGCCAGCAGCTCCCGTAAATCGGAGATTGTGGCCCAGTACTTC.

The chain links TRBV3-1 (or the pseudogene TRBV3-2) to TRBJ2-6; D is unclear. The CDR3 spans 15 residues. Trimming shortened V by 3 bases and J by 1 base, and 7 bases separated the two germline ends. Germline CDR1 LGHDT, CDR2 YNNKEL (reference sequence). CDR3: CASSQRSSGANVLTF. CDR3 coding DNA: TGTGCCAGCAGCCAGAGGAGTTCTGGGGCCAACGTCCTGACTTTC.

On this clone: Other DNA sequences in the sample encode the same CDR3. The V gene is TRBV12-3 or TRBV12-4, the J gene TRBJ2-5; D possibly corresponds to TRBD2 (6 bases). The CDR3 length is 12 residues. V was trimmed by 8 bases and J by 4 bases, leaving 11 bases between them. The CDR3 coding sequence is TGTGCCAGCGGCGGGGTGGGAGAGACCCAGTACTTC. Translation gives CASGGVGETQYF.

This chain connects TRBV19 to TRBJ1-5; D is possibly TRBD1 (6 bases). From germline, CDR1 is LNHDA and CDR2 SQIVND (reference sequence). Trimming took off 7 bases at V and 7 bases at J, with 17 bases between the two ends. This CDR3 has 14 amino acids. CDR3 region: CASTRQSGVQPQHF. The CDR3 nucleotides are TGTGCCAGTACCCGGCAGTCAGGGGTCCAGCCCCAGCATTTT.

The chain links TRBV19 to TRBJ1-5; D is ambiguous. The CDR3 runs to 16 residues. CDR1 LNHDA and CDR2 SQIVND come from the germline V gene (reference sequence). Between the trimmed V and J ends, which lost 10 bases and 5 bases, there was a span of 24 bases. CDR3 bases: TGTGCCACCGCTACAACCTATTCGGGTTCCTATCAGCCCCAGCATTTT. Protein: CATATTYSGSYQPQHF.

The chain uses TRBV6-4 and TRBJ1-2; TRBD1 agrees at 11 bases. The ends lost 6 bases at V and 8 bases at J; junction bases unmatched: 5. Germline V gives CDR1 MRHNA, CDR2 SNTAGT. The CDR3 covers 13 residues. The CDR3 reads CASRAGTGGGYTF. CDR3 DNA: TGTGCCAGCAGGGCCGGGACAGGGGGAGGCTACACCTTC.

This clone has a handful of counts. The rearrangement links TRBV11-3 to TRBJ2-7; D not certain. Germline V gene sequence: CDR1 SGHNT, CDR2 YENEEA. The length of the CDR3 is 14 residues. Trimming stripped 10 bases from V and 2 bases from J, with 18 bases between. In DNA form, the CDR3 reads TGTGCCACTGGTGCCAGGAACCACCCCTACGAGCAGTACTTC. Amino acid sequence: CATGARNHPYEQYF.

The table lists this clone with a count of one. The chain employs TRBV4-1 and TRBJ2-1, with TRBD1 as a possible D gene (5 bases). With 3 bases removed from V and 0 bases from J, the gap between germline ends came to 12 bases. The CDR3 has 16 residues. Germline V gene sequence: CDR1 MGHRA, CDR2 YSYEKL. The CDR3 DNA sequence: TGCGCCAGCAGCCATCCCGACAGATACTCCTACAATGAGCAGTTCTTC. Encoded protein: CASSHPDRYSYNEQFF.

This clone came up a few times. The chain joins TRBV28 to TRBJ1-2; possible D gene TRBD1, 5 bases. Germline V gene lookup returns CDR1 MDHEN and CDR2 SYDVKM. CDR3 length: 15 residues. The V and J ends lost 5 bases and 2 bases respectively, with 15 bases between them. CDR3 sequence (DNA): TGTGCCAGCAGTCGGGGGGAAGTCAGAAACTATGGCTACACCTTC. Protein: CASSRGEVRNYGYTF.

This clone was found once. The chain recombines TRBV7-2 with TRBJ2-7, with 8 nucleotides matching TRBD2. Germline-derived CDR1 and CDR2 are SGHTA and FQGNSA. There are 14 residues in the CDR3. Trimming removed 0 bases from V and 7 bases from J; junction bases left unmatched: 5. The CDR3 nucleotides read TGTGCCAGCAGCTTAGCAGCGGGAGCGGGGGAGCAGTACTTC. It specifies CASSLAAGAGEQYF.